The rows below give T cell receptor beta chains drawn from one sample of a study of long-term antiretroviral therapy in people with HIV. Sequenced by immunoSEQ multiplex PCR; TCRdb stores in-frame clones only, minus some. The sample holds roughly 29,000 clones; 80% are singletons and the top ten take approximately 7%. The source was unsorted PBMCs, collected 0.3 years after starting antiretroviral therapy. Receptors were obtained from a man aged 40-49 years with HIV. Both conserved end residues are part of each CDR3. The D gene is left open where the match is weak. For some rows the clone size is stated as once, few or many, or as a class when expanded; others skip it.

J,V,size,D,CDR3,DNA
TRBJ2-7,TRBV15,-,-,CATSSLRGFLYEQYF,TGTGCCACCAGCAGTTTAAGGGGGTTCCTCTACGAGCAGTACTTC
TRBJ1-5,TRBV5-1,medium-sized,-,CASSLEWGANQPQHF,TGCGCCAGCAGCTTGGAGTGGGGGGCAAATCAGCCCCAGCATTTT
TRBJ2-2,TRBV12-5,-,-,CASGLGLPNTGELFF,TGTGCTAGTGGTTTGGGGCTGCCGAACACCGGGGAGCTGTTTTTT
TRBJ2-1,TRBV5-1,-,TRBD2,CASSRSGRADEQFF,TGCGCCAGCAGCCGTAGCGGGAGGGCGGATGAGCAGTTCTTC
TRBJ1-5,TRBV5-6,-,-,CASSLRGAGPQHF,TGTGCCAGCAGCTTGCGGGGCGCAGGGCCCCAGCATTTT
TRBJ2-3,TRBV25-1,-,-,CASSPGTDTQYF,TGTGCCAGCAGCCCCGGCACAGATACGCAGTATTTT
TRBJ1-2,TRBV6-1,few,-,CASRNRQARGGYTF,TGTGCCAGCAGGAACCGACAGGCACGTGGTGGCTACACCTTC
TRBJ1-2,TRBV7-3,-,-,CASSLIPGNGGYTF,TGTGCCAGCAGCTTAATACCGGGCAATGGTGGCTACACCTTC
TRBJ1-2,TRBV5-1,few,TRBD1,CASTQTGGDGYTF,TGCGCCAGCACTCAGACAGGGGGCGATGGCTACACCTTC
TRBJ1-2,TRBV7-2,few,-,CASSPRDGLRYGYTF,TGTGCCAGCAGCCCACGGGACGGGCTCCGTTATGGCTACACCTTC
TRBJ1-2,TRBV11-3,-,-,CASSLGREFGNYGYTF,TGTGCCAGCAGCTTAGGAAGAGAGTTCGGGAACTATGGCTACACCTTC
TRBJ2-5,TRBV10-2,-,-,CASSESSSDGTQYF,TGCGCCAGCAGTGAGTCGAGTAGCGACGGGACCCAGTACTTC
TRBJ1-2,TRBV28,-,TRBD1,CASSRDRGRRGYTF,TGTGCCAGCAGTCGGGACAGGGGGCGACGGGGCTACACCTTC
TRBJ2-2,TRBV12-5,-,-,CASGLQGPGELFF,TGTGCTAGTGGTCTACAGGGCCCCGGGGAGCTGTTTTTT
TRBJ2-6,TRBV5-1,-,TRBD1,CASSLGQGGANVLTF,TGCGCCAGCAGCCTAGGACAGGGTGGGGCCAACGTCCTGACTTTC
TRBJ2-7,TRBV10-3,-,TRBD2,CATEYRGLAYSYEQYF,TGTGCCACCGAATACCGAGGACTAGCGTACTCCTACGAGCAGTACTTC
TRBJ2-5,TRBV28,-,-,CASSLGNQETQYF,TGTGCCAGCAGTTTGGGGAACCAAGAGACCCAGTACTTC
TRBJ2-2,TRBV11-3,-,-,CASSFGRREASNTGELFF,TGTGCCAGCAGCTTCGGGCGCAGGGAGGCGTCGAACACCGGGGAGCTGTTTTTT
TRBJ2-1,TRBV7-2,-,TRBD2,CASSYPGGLAINEQFF,TGTGCCAGCAGCTACCCAGGGGGACTAGCGATCAATGAGCAGTTCTTC
TRBJ1-2,TRBV5-1,-,-,CASSLESPNYGYTF,TGCGCCAGCAGCTTGGAAAGCCCAAACTATGGCTACACCTTC
TRBJ2-7,TRBV6-5,-,TRBD1,CASSRGQPGEQYF,TGTGCCAGCAGCCGGGGACAGCCCGGCGAGCAGTACTTC
TRBJ2-2,TRBV29-1,-,-,CSVVPGSHTGELFF,TGCAGCGTTGTTCCAGGGTCTCACACCGGGGAGCTGTTTTTT
TRBJ1-1,TRBV6-5,-,-,CASSPARLDTEAFF,TGTGCCAGCAGTCCCGCAAGGTTGGACACTGAAGCTTTCTTT
TRBJ2-1,TRBV2,-,-,CASTGLYSYNEQFF,TGTGCCAGCACGGGACTGTACTCCTACAATGAGCAGTTCTTC
TRBJ2-3,TRBV14,-,TRBD2,CASSQPQAGGTDTQYF,TGTGCCAGCAGCCAGCCGCAAGCGGGGGGCACAGATACGCAGTATTTT
TRBJ2-5,TRBV7-3,once,-,CASSLTAGYETQYF,TGTGCCAGCAGCTTAACTGCAGGGTACGAGACCCAGTACTTC
TRBJ2-5,TRBV6-1,once,-,CASSEPKTQYF,TGTGCCAGCAGTGAACCGAAGACCCAGTACTTC
TRBJ1-1,TRBV2,-,-,CASSRGRTEAFF,TGTGCCAGCAGCCGGGGGCGAACTGAAGCTTTCTTT
TRBJ2-7,TRBV5-1,-,TRBD2,CASSLGLARANDEQYF,TGCGCCAGCAGCTTGGGACTAGCGCGAGCCAACGACGAGCAGTACTTC
TRBJ2-3,TRBV5-1,-,-,CASSPSGGANTQYF,TGCGCCAGCAGTCCCAGTGGGGGGGCCAATACGCAGTATTTT
TRBJ2-3,TRBV5-6,-,TRBD1,CASSGRTGSTDTQYF,TGTGCCAGCAGCGGGCGGACAGGGAGCACAGATACGCAGTATTTT
TRBJ1-2,TRBV6-5,-,-,CASRRALGGYTF,TGTGCCAGCAGGAGGGCCCTGGGGGGCTACACCTTC
TRBJ1-5,TRBV10-3,-,TRBD1,CAISEARDRDQPQHF,TGTGCCATCAGTGAGGCCCGGGACAGGGACCAGCCCCAGCATTTT
TRBJ1-5,TRBV27,-,-,CASRPDGRGENQPQHF,TGTGCCAGCAGACCTGATGGGAGGGGGGAGAATCAGCCCCAGCATTTT
TRBJ2-7,TRBV2,-,-,CARTEYTAEQYF,TGTGCCAGAACGGAGTACACGGCAGAGCAGTACTTC
TRBJ2-7,TRBV28,-,-,CASKNGPYEQYF,TGTGCCAGCAAGAACGGACCCTACGAGCAGTACTTC